This TCR beta chain originates from a study of CXCR3-negative and CXCR3-positive naive CD8 T cells. It was by 5' RACE with UMI labels that the TRB cDNA libraries were prepared. Using the 5' RACE reads, TCRdb records one entry per CDR3 protein without DNA. Recorded for this sample: approximately 66,000 distinct CDR3 sequences. Germline values: CDR1 SGHTA, CDR2 FQGNSA. This CDR3 has 14 residues. This chain uses TRBV7-2 with TRBJ2-7; TCRdb returns TRBD1, unconfirmable since there is no DNA. The TCR was taken from a human donor in good health. Some clones in this sample may be carry-over from other donors' samples. Sequencing input: naive CXCR3- CD8+ T cells from blood. The sample's subset: CD45RO-CCR7+CD27+CD95- naive CD8+ T cells lacking CXCR3 (TNR3-). This chain's CDR3 is CASSAGTGFSEQYF.